This T cell receptor beta chain was sequenced in a study of shared clonotypes between healthy human individuals. Study-wide context: Those who served as donors were a couple of women and three men between the ages of 18 and 49. Findings of the study overall: Only blood was sampled; tissue repertoires likely differ. When naive CD4 clonotypes were compared across a few donors, 4% to 6.5% were shared.

This clone was seen many times. Its target is unknown. Each subset's genomic DNA was shared equally among a number of immunoSEQ plates. Generated by immunoSEQ multiplex PCR, the TCRdb table keeps only in-frame clones and is missing some. Of 330,000 or so clones in the sample, 74% are singletons; the top ten hold 10%. The CDR3 covers 14 residues. Germline V gene lookup returns CDR1 SGHRS and CDR2 YFSETQ. V was clipped by 4 bases and J by 3 bases; unmatched bases: 7. This TCR came from a man in his thirties or forties in good health. The V and J genes are TRBV5-1 and TRBJ2-7; the match to TRBD1 covers 7 bases. The specimen sequenced was memory CD4+ T cells sorted from blood. The subset denotes: CD45RA-negative fraction. The chain's CDR3 is CASSTTGEFYEQYF. In nucleotides, the CDR3 is TGCGCCAGCAGCACCACAGGGGAGTTCTACGAGCAGTACTTC. Using reference TRBV5-1 and TRBJ2-7 for the parts outside the CDR3, the full variable domain is KAGVTQTPRYLIKTRGQQVTLSCSPISGHRSVSWYQQTPGQGLQFLFEYFSETQRNKGNFPGRFSGRQFSNSRSEMNVSTLELGDSALYLCASSTTGEFYEQYFGPGTRLTVT.